This TCR beta chain was identified in a study of sequential checkpoint blockade in melanoma. Generated by immunoSEQ multiplex PCR, the TCRdb table keeps only in-frame clones and is missing some. The table has around 20,000 clones, more than 60% seen once. The CDR3 extends over 15 amino acids. Treatment given: randomized to nivolumab then ipilimumab (arm A) or the reverse (arm B). Sequences were derived from CD8+ T cells sorted from blood (inferred from file names), sampled from a patient given nivolumab and ipilimumab in sequence. The receptor comes from a human donor with melanoma. The chain recombines TRBV21-1 with TRBJ2-1; no check of the table's D call, TRBD1, against the DNA was made. TRBV21-1 is a known pseudogene. As DNA, the CDR3 is TGTGCCAGCAGCGTAGAGGGGGCGCCCTACAATGAGCAGTTCTTC. Translation gives CASSVEGAPYNEQFF.